This entry lists 7 T cell receptor beta chains sequenced from one sample in a study of CD8 T cells in Susac syndrome. It was with random hexamers that 0.5 to 1 ug RNA was reverse transcribed. Each CDR3 protein gets one entry after TCRdb re-called the immunoSEQ multiplex PCR reads with MiXCR. The data show around 270,000 distinct CDR3 sequences, with roughly 85% seen just once and roughly 0.21% held by the top ten. The sequenced sample consisted of CD8+ T cells from PBMCs. The receptors were sampled from a human donor with multiple sclerosis.

This clonotype was seen a few times. The genes are TRBV4-1 and TRBJ2-1; a possible D gene is TRBD2 (5 bases). The CDR3 is made up of 15 amino acids. V was pared by 2 bases and J by 3 bases, with 11 bases between. Germline values: CDR1 MGHRA, CDR2 YSYEKL. For the CDR3, the DNA is TGCGCCAGCAGCCAATCCTGGGGAGACTACAATGAGCAGTTCTTC. This gives the protein CASSQSWGDYNEQFF.

The chain has TRBV4-3 and TRBJ2-1; TRBD2 matches 10 bases. Germline V gene lookup returns CDR1 LGHNA and CDR2 YSLEER. The CDR3 sequence is 16 residues long. Losses at the gene ends were 2 bases for V and 9 bases for J; bases not matched to a gene: 10. The CDR3 DNA reads as TGCGCCAGCAGCCAACTAACCGGGACTAGCGATACTGAGCAGTTCTTC. It is translated as CASSQLTGTSDTEQFF.

The chain joins TRBV4-3 to TRBJ1-3; D might be TRBD1 (6 bases). Deletions cut 2 bases from V and 0 bases from J, with 23 bases between. The germline gives CDR1 LGHNA, CDR2 YSLEER. The CDR3 is 20 amino acids. Here the CDR3 reads CASSQFSIRQEILSGNTIYF. The CDR3 DNA is TGCGCCAGCAGCCAATTCTCAATAAGACAGGAAATCCTCTCTGGAAACACCATATATTTT.

J is TRBJ2-1 and V is TRBV5-1; no clear D gene. This CDR3 is built from 12 residues. Germline CDR1 reads SGHRS; CDR2 reads YFSETQ. The V end lost 1 base, the J end lost 6 bases, and 5 bases lay between the germline ends. CDR3 region: CASSLHGNEQFF. In DNA form, the CDR3 reads TGCGCCAGCAGCTTGCACGGCAATGAGCAGTTCTTC.

J is TRBJ1-2 and V is TRBV7-9; D possibly corresponds to TRBD1 (6 bases). Looked up from germline, CDR1 is SEHNR and CDR2 is FQNEAQ (reference sequence). This CDR3 comprises 14 residues. Deletions cut 7 bases from V and 2 bases from J, with 14 bases between. CDR3 sequence: CASTVAQGNYGYTF. The CDR3, as DNA: TGTGCCAGCACTGTGGCACAGGGCAACTATGGCTACACCTTC.

This sequence joins TRBV30 and TRBJ2-7, with TRBD2 identical over 8 bases. The V gene end was trimmed by 1 base and the J gene end by 7 bases; junction bases not matched to a gene: 9. This CDR3 is built from 14 residues. Germline V lookup: CDR1 GTSNPN, CDR2 SVGIG (reference sequence). In DNA, the CDR3 is TGTGCCTGGAGTGAGGGACTAGGGTCAAGAGAGCAGTACTTC. Its protein is CAWSEGLGSREQYF.

The J gene is TRBJ2-1, the V gene TRBV7-3; 10 bases are shared with TRBD2. Germline V lookup: CDR1 SGHTA, CDR2 FQGTGA. This CDR3 is 18 amino acids long. V was pared by 2 bases and J by 6 bases, with 13 bases of the junction left unmatched. This chain's CDR3 is CASSLGVGAGGPSNEQFF. The DNA of the CDR3 is TGTGCCAGCAGCTTAGGTGTGGGAGCGGGAGGGCCCAGCAATGAGCAGTTCTTC.